These T cell receptor beta chains were read from a single sample in a study of blood T cell repertoires in COVID-19. TCRdb keeps only in-frame clones here, not all; method: immunoSEQ multiplex PCR. This table holds approximately 170,000 clones, less than 90% found once. Sequencing was carried out using peripheral blood. These receptors all come from a woman in her 70s with COVID-19, enrolled during active disease. The CDR3 runs from the conserved cysteine through the conserved F or W. A D gene is named only where the DNA matches it firmly. Not every row has a clone size; where given, it reads once, few, many or a size class.

abundance,v_gene,j_gene,d_gene,CDR3nt,CDR3aa
.,TRBV5-1,TRBJ1-1,TRBD1,TGCGCCAGCAGCTCGCTACGACAGGGGAGGGGCATGAACACTGAAGCTTTCTTT,CASSSLRQGRGMNTEAFF
.,TRBV7-2,TRBJ1-1,.,TGTGCCAGCACTTTGGACAGGAACACTGAAGCTTTCTTT,CASTLDRNTEAFF
.,TRBV27,TRBJ2-7,.,TGTGCCAGCAGTTTATTCCCTCTAGCAAACTACGAGCAGTACTTC,CASSLFPLANYEQYF
.,TRBV7-2,TRBJ2-1,TRBD2,TGTGCCAGCAGCTTACGAGCGGGGAGCCGACCTAATGAGCAGTTCTTC,CASSLRAGSRPNEQFF
.,TRBV2,TRBJ1-1,TRBD1,TGTGCCAGCAGTAAACAGGGGGCGAAAGGCACTGAAGCTTTCTTT,CASSKQGAKGTEAFF
.,TRBV5-1,TRBJ2-3,.,TGCGCCAGCAGCTTAGGGGCAGGGATTGGCACAGATACGCAGTATTTT,CASSLGAGIGTDTQYF
.,TRBV19,TRBJ2-2,TRBD2,TGTGCCAGTAGTACCCTTAGCGGGAGGACCGGGGAGCTGTTTTTT,CASSTLSGRTGELFF
.,TRBV6-1,TRBJ2-5,TRBD2,TGTGCCAGCAGTGTCGAAGCGGGAGGTCCCCAAGAGACCCAGTACTTC,CASSVEAGGPQETQYF
.,TRBV5-4,TRBJ2-7,TRBD1,TGTGCCAGCAGCTTGACAGGGGGCCGGGGCGAGCAGTACTTC,CASSLTGGRGEQYF
.,TRBV2,TRBJ2-4,TRBD2,TGTGCCAGCAGGTCTGTAGCGGGACGCGAAAACATTCAGTACTTC,CASRSVAGRENIQYF
few,TRBV27,TRBJ2-7,.,TGTGCCAGCAGCCTGGATTTGGGGCCTTACGAGCAGTACTTC,CASSLDLGPYEQYF
once,TRBV5-6,TRBJ2-5,.,TGTGCCAGCAGCTTCCTGACAGATTCTCAAGAGACCCAGTACTTC,CASSFLTDSQETQYF
.,TRBV18,TRBJ1-2,.,TGTGCCAGCTCACTTACAGGGAACTATGGCTACACCTTC,CASSLTGNYGYTF
.,TRBV6-6,TRBJ1-1,.,TGTGCCAGCACCGGGGAGACGGGGAACACTGAAGCTTTCTTT,CASTGETGNTEAFF
.,TRBV27,TRBJ2-3,TRBD2,TGTGCCAGCACACTTAGCGGGAGGCCCACAGATACGCAGTATTTT,CASTLSGRPTDTQYF
.,TRBV27,TRBJ1-2,TRBD1,TGTGCCAGCAGTAGACAGGGGTCTGGCTACACCTTC,CASSRQGSGYTF
.,TRBV9,TRBJ2-2,.,TGTGCCAGCAGCGTAGGTCCTCTCGGCGGGGAGCTGTTTTTT,CASSVGPLGGELFF
once,TRBV28,TRBJ2-5,.,TGTGCCAGCAGTCCCCGAGGACAGCCCCAAGAGACCCAGTACTTC,CASSPRGQPQETQYF
.,TRBV12-5,TRBJ2-3,.,TGTGCTAGTGGTTTGAAAGGGGGTACGCAGTATTTT,CASGLKGGTQYF